The source of this T cell receptor (beta chain) is a study of early T cells in non-severe SARS-CoV-2 infection. Study overall: Unsorted whole blood bulk RNA was sequenced, with unpaired chains. Findings of the study overall: The matching step, a VDJdb search, favored anti-spike CD8 responses and missed private and CD4 specificities.

This clonotype was seen a handful of times. What it binds is not known. Attachment of unique molecular identifiers was made to individual cDNA molecules. TCRdb reprocessed the 5' RACE reads via MiXCR and lists one record per CDR3 protein. The sample consists of tens of thousands of distinct CDR3 sequences, 14% to 15% of them appearing once. The germline CDR1 and CDR2 sequences are SNHLY and FYNNEI. The CDR3 runs 12 residues. V was trimmed by 7 bases and J by 4 bases, leaving 9 bases between them. The J gene is TRBJ2-3, the V gene TRBV2; D ambiguous. Sequenced sample: whole blood. The receptor's source is an adult who was a healthcare worker with PCR-confirmed SARS-CoV-2 infection or an uninfected control (not recorded which). The CDR3 loop is CASIVSPDTQYF. DNA for the CDR3: TGTGCCAGCATCGTTTCACCAGATACGCAGTATTTT.